A selection of T cell receptor beta chains follows, all from one sample in a study of T cell changes during pregnancy in multiple sclerosis. TCRdb keeps only in-frame clones here, not all; method: immunoSEQ multiplex PCR. The sample yields roughly 40,000 clones, approximately 85% seen once. Specimen: CD4+ T cells from peripheral blood mononuclear cells, collected before pregnancy. The receptor set was obtained from a female donor with multiple sclerosis, enrolled in a pregnancy study. The CDR3 runs from the conserved cysteine through the conserved F or W. A D gene is named only where the DNA matches it firmly. Not every row has a clone size; where given, it reads once, few, many or a size class.

size: -; V: TRBV5-1; J: TRBJ2-1; D: -; CDR3: CASSLRGGMSSYNEQFF; DNA: TGCGCCAGCAGCTTGAGGGGCGGGATGAGCTCCTACAATGAGCAGTTCTTC
size: -; V: TRBV6-6; J: TRBJ2-2; D: TRBD1; CDR3: CASRSSGGYGELFF; DNA: TGTGCCAGCAGGTCCTCAGGGGGCTACGGGGAGCTGTTTTTT
size: -; V: TRBV6-1; J: TRBJ2-5; D: -; CDR3: CASSRVNQETQYF; DNA: TGTGCCAGCAGTCGAGTCAACCAAGAGACCCAGTACTTC
size: -; V: TRBV6-5; J: TRBJ1-2; D: TRBD1; CDR3: CASSWDRDLGYTF; DNA: TGTGCCAGCAGTTGGGACAGGGATCTTGGCTACACCTTC
size: -; V: TRBV28; J: TRBJ2-2; D: TRBD1; CDR3: CASSLDDRGAGELFF; DNA: TGTGCCAGCAGTTTGGACGACAGGGGGGCCGGGGAGCTGTTTTTT
size: -; V: TRBV6-1; J: TRBJ2-7; D: -; CDR3: CASRPGGTYEQYF; DNA: TGTGCCAGCAGGCCAGGAGGTACCTACGAGCAGTACTTC
size: few; V: TRBV5-6; J: TRBJ2-7; D: TRBD2; CDR3: CASSFYGASGAYEQYF; DNA: TGTGCCAGCAGCTTCTATGGGGCTAGCGGAGCTTACGAGCAGTACTTC
size: -; V: TRBV4-1; J: TRBJ2-5; D: -; CDR3: CASRPRPLGDQETQYF; DNA: TGCGCCAGCAGGCCCCGGCCTCTAGGGGACCAAGAGACCCAGTACTTC
size: -; V: TRBV5-4; J: TRBJ2-1; D: TRBD2; CDR3: CASSFSGSSYNEQFF; DNA: TGTGCCAGCAGCTTCAGCGGGAGTTCCTACAATGAGCAGTTCTTC
size: -; V: TRBV5-6; J: TRBJ2-5; D: TRBD2; CDR3: CASSPLAGAGETQYF; DNA: TGTGCCAGCAGTCCTCTAGCGGGAGCTGGTGAGACCCAGTACTTC
size: few; V: TRBV7-9; J: TRBJ2-7; D: TRBD1; CDR3: CASSSQGAAYEQYF; DNA: TGTGCCAGCAGCTCCCAGGGGGCGGCCTACGAGCAGTACTTC
size: -; V: TRBV14; J: TRBJ2-2; D: -; CDR3: CASSQVFPGELFF; DNA: TGTGCCAGCAGCCAAGTATTCCCCGGGGAGCTGTTTTTT
size: -; V: TRBV19; J: TRBJ1-2; D: -; CDR3: CASSILQPTNYGYTF; DNA: TGTGCCAGTAGTATCCTACAGCCAACTAACTATGGCTACACCTTC
size: -; V: TRBV30; J: TRBJ2-3; D: TRBD2; CDR3: CAWSGTSGWISSTDTQYF; DNA: TGTGCCTGGAGTGGGACTAGCGGGTGGATCTCTAGCACAGATACGCAGTATTTT
size: -; V: TRBV19; J: TRBJ2-1; D: -; CDR3: CASSIDLRGGNEQFF; DNA: TGTGCCAGTAGTATAGACCTGAGAGGGGGCAATGAGCAGTTCTTC
size: -; V: TRBV4-1; J: TRBJ1-5; D: -; CDR3: CASSQGGRGGDRPQHF; DNA: TGCGCCAGCAGCCAAGGAGGCAGGGGAGGGGATCGGCCCCAGCATTTT
size: medium-sized; V: TRBV28; J: TRBJ1-1; D: -; CDR3: CASSFWEADTEAFF; DNA: TGTGCCAGCAGTTTCTGGGAGGCGGACACTGAAGCTTTCTTT
size: -; V: TRBV7-9; J: TRBJ2-7; D: -; CDR3: CASSPRTYSSYEQYF; DNA: TGTGCCAGCAGCCCTCGGACTTACAGCTCCTACGAGCAGTACTTC
size: -; V: TRBV7-3; J: TRBJ2-1; D: -; CDR3: CASSFNGREDEQFF; DNA: TGTGCCAGCAGCTTCAATGGGAGAGAGGATGAGCAGTTCTTC
size: -; V: TRBV19; J: TRBJ1-5; D: -; CDR3: CASKPGHKSNQPQHF; DNA: TGTGCCAGTAAACCGGGACATAAGAGCAATCAGCCCCAGCATTTT
size: -; V: TRBV5-6; J: TRBJ1-1; D: -; CDR3: CASSLYSNTEAFF; DNA: TGTGCCAGCAGCTTGTACAGTAACACTGAAGCTTTCTTT
size: -; V: TRBV5-1; J: TRBJ2-7; D: TRBD2; CDR3: CASSLEASGAYEQYF; DNA: TGCGCCAGCAGCTTGGAGGCTAGCGGGGCCTACGAGCAGTACTTC
size: few; V: TRBV6-5; J: TRBJ2-7; D: TRBD1; CDR3: CASRSPGQGQEQYF; DNA: TGTGCCAGCAGGAGCCCGGGACAGGGGCAGGAGCAGTACTTC
size: -; V: TRBV18; J: TRBJ2-2; D: -; CDR3: CASSGREATGELFF; DNA: TGTGCCAGCTCGGGCAGGGAGGCCACCGGGGAGCTGTTTTTT
size: -; V: TRBV7-9; J: TRBJ2-6; D: -; CDR3: CASSSGVGGANVLTF; DNA: TGTGCCAGCAGTTCAGGGGTTGGAGGGGCCAACGTCCTGACTTTC
size: -; V: TRBV11-2; J: TRBJ2-1; D: TRBD2; CDR3: CASSLGSGMYNEQFF; DNA: TGTGCCAGCAGCTTAGGTAGCGGGATGTACAATGAGCAGTTCTTC
size: -; V: TRBV5-1; J: TRBJ2-3; D: -; CDR3: CASSLDTAGDTQYF; DNA: TGCGCCAGCAGCTTGGATACAGCGGGAGATACGCAGTATTTT
size: -; V: TRBV5-1; J: TRBJ1-1; D: -; CDR3: CASSLGPSNTEAFF; DNA: TGCGCCAGCAGCTTGGGTCCCTCGAACACTGAAGCTTTCTTT
size: -; V: TRBV9; J: TRBJ2-5; D: TRBD1; CDR3: CASSVVSGGGLRETQYF; DNA: TGTGCCAGCAGCGTAGTTTCAGGGGGCGGCTTGAGGGAGACCCAGTACTTC
size: -; V: TRBV28; J: TRBJ1-2; D: TRBD1; CDR3: CASSLDRGDFGYTF; DNA: TGTGCCAGCAGTCTGGACAGGGGGGATTTTGGCTACACCTTC
size: -; V: TRBV4-2; J: TRBJ2-1; D: TRBD2; CDR3: CASSQAGGKNNEQFF; DNA: TGTGCCAGCAGCCAAGCGGGAGGGAAAAACAATGAGCAGTTCTTC
size: -; V: TRBV5-1; J: TRBJ2-3; D: TRBD1; CDR3: CASSPDRGMTDTQYF; DNA: TGCGCCAGCAGCCCAGACAGGGGTATGACAGATACGCAGTATTTT
size: -; V: TRBV5-1; J: TRBJ2-7; D: -; CDR3: CASSFQGGTYEQYF; DNA: TGCGCCAGCAGCTTCCAGGGAGGTACCTACGAGCAGTACTTC
size: -; V: TRBV5-1; J: TRBJ1-2; D: -; CDR3: CASSLETSAYGYTF; DNA: TGCGCCAGCAGCTTGGAAACCAGTGCCTATGGCTACACCTTC
size: few; V: TRBV28; J: TRBJ1-1; D: -; CDR3: CASSSESREAFF; DNA: TGTGCCAGCAGTTCGGAGAGCCGTGAAGCTTTCTTT
size: -; V: TRBV7-7; J: TRBJ2-1; D: -; CDR3: CASSSGESWANEQFF; DNA: TGTGCCAGCAGCTCCGGGGAGTCGTGGGCCAATGAGCAGTTCTTC
size: -; V: TRBV6-5; J: TRBJ2-3; D: -; CDR3: CASSPGSISTDTQYF; DNA: TGTGCCAGCAGTCCGGGGTCCATAAGCACAGATACGCAGTATTTT
size: -; V: TRBV28; J: TRBJ1-5; D: -; CDR3: CATRGGSNQPQHF; DNA: TGTGCCACCCGGGGGGGTAGCAATCAGCCCCAGCATTTT
size: -; V: TRBV6-4; J: TRBJ2-1; D: TRBD2; CDR3: CASSDSAGGPYEQFF; DNA: TGTGCCAGCAGTGACTCGGCGGGAGGGCCCTATGAGCAGTTCTTC
size: -; V: TRBV19; J: TRBJ1-2; D: TRBD1; CDR3: CASSMTGSYGYTF; DNA: TGTGCCAGTAGTATGACAGGGAGCTATGGCTACACCTTC
size: -; V: TRBV10-2; J: TRBJ1-2; D: -; CDR3: CASSDVQGGYGYTF; DNA: TGCGCCAGCAGTGACGTGCAGGGTGGCTATGGCTACACCTTC
size: -; V: TRBV7-2; J: TRBJ2-7; D: -; CDR3: CASSLSGQLPDEQYF; DNA: TGTGCCAGCAGCTTATCAGGGCAATTACCTGACGAGCAGTACTTC
size: -; V: TRBV5-1; J: TRBJ2-1; D: TRBD2; CDR3: CASSLLAGGNEQFF; DNA: TGCGCCAGCAGCTTGCTAGCGGGGGGGAATGAGCAGTTCTTC
size: -; V: TRBV7-2; J: TRBJ2-7; D: TRBD2; CDR3: CASSLASGSYEQYF; DNA: TGTGCCAGCAGCTTAGCTAGCGGGAGCTACGAGCAGTACTTC
size: -; V: TRBV6-5; J: TRBJ2-3; D: -; CDR3: CASSPNADTQYF; DNA: TGTGCCAGCAGTCCCAATGCAGATACGCAGTATTTT
size: -; V: TRBV7-6; J: TRBJ2-3; D: -; CDR3: CASSLAGEGLDTQYF; DNA: TGTGCCAGCAGCTTAGCGGGCGAGGGCCTAGATACGCAGTATTTT